This T cell receptor (beta chain) was identified during a study of PD-L1 blockade in urothelial cancer. The overall study: In the patient group, about 85% of the roughly 29 were males with bladder-origin urothelial cancer.

The time point: pretreatment peripheral blood. There were between 1 and 8 samples from each patient, taken pretreatment and on-treatment. Findings and caveats of the study: Clones that were tumor-associated expanded more in the blood of durable-benefit patients at 3 weeks. Pretreatment blood TCR clonality under the median forecast improved survival.

The method was immunoSEQ multiplex PCR; TCRdb's version includes in-frame clones alone and lacks a portion of them. The sample shows about 39,000 clones, 80% to 95% of them seen only once. Of note for this clone: Its matching antigen is unknown.

Sample: PBMCs, taken around atezolizumab (anti-PD-L1) treatment. The sequence came from a woman aged 60-75 years with urothelial cancer.

CDR3 in DNA: TGTGCCAGTACCTCACCGAGGGGCGGGAGCCACACCGGGGAGCTGTTTTTT. Translated, it gives CASTSPRGGSHTGELFF. The J gene is TRBJ2-2, the V gene TRBV19; 7 bases map to TRBD2. J gave up 3 bases and V 7 bases, and 14 bases lay outside the gene matches. The CDR3 totals 17 residues. Germline V gene sequence: CDR1 LNHDA, CDR2 SQIVND (reference sequence).